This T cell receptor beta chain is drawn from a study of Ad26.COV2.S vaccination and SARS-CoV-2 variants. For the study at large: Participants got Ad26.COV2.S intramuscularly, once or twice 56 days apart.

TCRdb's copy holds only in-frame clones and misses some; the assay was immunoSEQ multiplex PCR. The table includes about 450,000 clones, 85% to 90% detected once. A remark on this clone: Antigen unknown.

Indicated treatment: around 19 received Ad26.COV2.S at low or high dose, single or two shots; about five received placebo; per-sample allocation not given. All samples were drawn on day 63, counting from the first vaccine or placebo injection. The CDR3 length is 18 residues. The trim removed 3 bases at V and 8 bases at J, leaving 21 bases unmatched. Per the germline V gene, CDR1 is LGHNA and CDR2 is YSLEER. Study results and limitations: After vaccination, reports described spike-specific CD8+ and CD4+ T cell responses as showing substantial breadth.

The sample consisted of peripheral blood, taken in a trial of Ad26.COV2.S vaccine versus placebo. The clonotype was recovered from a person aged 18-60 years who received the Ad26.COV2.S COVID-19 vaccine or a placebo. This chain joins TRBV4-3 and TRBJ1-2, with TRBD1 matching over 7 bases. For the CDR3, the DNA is TGCGCCAGCAGCCAGGGGTATAGGTCAGGGACAGACGTTAGGGGCTACACCTTC. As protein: CASSQGYRSGTDVRGYTF.